This T cell receptor beta chain stems from a study of graft-versus-host responses after intestinal transplantation (dated by TCRdb to the early 2020s). For the study in its entirety: The transplants that recipients got were multivisceral, liver-intestinal, or isolated intestinal. After intestinal transplantation, graft-versus-host and host-versus-graft alloreactive T cell clones were followed in the graft, circulation and bone marrow using bulk TCR-beta CDR3 sequencing. Rather than going through the commercial service, samples from a few later patients were sequenced in-house on an Illumina MiSeq and processed with MiXCR. Alloreactive clones were identified by sequencing pre-transplant mixed lymphocyte reaction products and comparing these products with unstimulated pre-transplant donor and recipient T cells. Donor T cell macrochimerism was defined as a peak of at least 4% donor T cells among recipient peripheral blood mononuclear cells. A cohort of approximately 23 intestinal transplant recipients, including one retransplant, was enrolled, and a few patients lacking pretransplant specimens were excluded. All recipients received anti-thymocyte globulin induction followed by maintenance tacrolimus and steroids for three to four years.

From the germline V gene, CDR1 is MDHEN and CDR2 is SYDVKM. V is shortened by 2 bases, J by 2 bases, and the region joining them spans 22 bases. The CDR3 runs 18 residues from the cysteine to the phenylalanine. Of all the DNA, just the CDR3 is kept, 54 bases in frame from base 1. Library method: the immunoSEQ multiplex PCR assay. For most patients, high-throughput TCR-beta CDR3 sequencing of genomic DNA was performed by Adaptive Biotechnologies. Per the original workflow: TCR sequencing data were retrieved from Adaptive's ImmunoSEQ software for roughly 17 patients, whereas a few other patients were processed with MiXCR and VDJtools. Because the origin of CDR3 nucleotide sequences shared between donor and recipient could not be assigned, those sequences were removed. At least 2-fold expansion over unstimulated cells and a minimum CFSE-low frequency of 0.002% (template counts) or 0.001% (read counts) were required for clones to be classified as alloreactive. Clones detected in sequenced pre-transplant spleen, lymph node, or MLR CFSE-low populations of the donor or recipient were defined as mappable. Cumulative frequency of alloreactive clones was calculated as a percentage of all sequences weighted by copy number. Here the immuneACCESS table is served through TCRdb, limited to in-frame sequences with V and J called. Missing clones are a known gap in these copies; in checked studies unresolved V genes cover under half, and the rest lacks a known reason. D and trimming were read from the DNA, whereas the V and J calls and clone size are those reported in that table. This sample gives over 75,000 clones in total; 86% of them show up just once. 1.4% of the sample goes to the ten largest clones.

The paper as a whole reports these results and caveats: High GvH to HvG T cell clonal ratios were observed in the allografts of patients with donor T cell macrochimerism. GvH clones were detected in recipient bone marrow, and some of these GvH clones were observed earlier in ileal mucosa or blood, consistent with an intestinal mucosal origin. The conclusions were limited by the relatively low number and heterogeneity of the intestinal transplant patients. Early after transplant, declines in HvG clones were associated with peak levels of circulating GvH clones.

A note on this clone: Its recognized antigen is unknown. No qualities accompany the bases; no much larger clone lies one base away.

In the first month after transplant, blood samples were collected up to 4 times, and after that at least monthly when available. The V gene is TRBV28 and the J gene is TRBJ2-7; a confident D gene designation cannot be given. The TCR originated in a human patient who received an intestinal transplant, so some T cells may come from the graft donor. Sequencing was performed on PBMCs, taken 255 days after intestinal transplant. CDR3 sequence: CASSLNTVGGAQPYEQYF. The nucleotide sequence is TGTGCCAGCAGTTTAAACACAGTAGGCGGAGCCCAACCCTACGAGCAGTACTTC.